The clone carrying this TCR beta chain was observed a single time. Its antigen is currently unknown. These data are taken from a study of OX40 agonist ivuxolimab in advanced cancers. At the level of the study: Ivuxolimab, which patients received intravenously every 2 weeks, was dosed at 0.01 to 10 mg/kg. General study results and limits: Some nonresponders also had low normalized T-cell clonal expansion. There was clonal expansion of CD4+ and CD8+ blood T cells by week 6 at 0.1 to 3.0 mg/kg.

Sequenced by immunoSEQ multiplex PCR; TCRdb stores in-frame clones only, minus some. The sample lists 60,000 or so clones, around 93% seen once, with around 19% in the top ten. Trimming removed 7 bases from V and 5 bases from J, with 15 bases in between. Germline V gene sequence: CDR1 SEHNR, CDR2 FQNEAQ (reference sequence). The CDR3 covers 14 residues. The V gene is TRBV7-9, the J gene TRBJ2-1, with D perhaps matching TRBD1 (5 bases). The sample in question was CD4+ or CD8+ T cells sorted from blood, obtained in a trial of the OX40 agonist ivuxolimab. This receptor was identified in an adult with an advanced solid tumor such as melanoma, head and neck, liver or kidney cancer. The CDR3 DNA follows: TGTGCCAGCACTGGAAGGGGCACCGACAATGAGCAGTTCTTC. Protein product: CASTGRGTDNEQFF.